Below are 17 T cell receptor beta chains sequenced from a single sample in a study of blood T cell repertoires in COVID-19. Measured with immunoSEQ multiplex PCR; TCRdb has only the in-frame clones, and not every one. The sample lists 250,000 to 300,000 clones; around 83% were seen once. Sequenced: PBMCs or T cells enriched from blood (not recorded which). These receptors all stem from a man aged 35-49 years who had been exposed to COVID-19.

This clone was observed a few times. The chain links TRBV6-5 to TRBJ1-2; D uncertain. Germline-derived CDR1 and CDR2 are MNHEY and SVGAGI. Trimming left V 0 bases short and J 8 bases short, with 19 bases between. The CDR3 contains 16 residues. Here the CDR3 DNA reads TGTGCCAGCAGTTACTCGAGAACGGGATTTACGGGGGGCTACACCTTC. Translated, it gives CASSYSRTGFTGGYTF.

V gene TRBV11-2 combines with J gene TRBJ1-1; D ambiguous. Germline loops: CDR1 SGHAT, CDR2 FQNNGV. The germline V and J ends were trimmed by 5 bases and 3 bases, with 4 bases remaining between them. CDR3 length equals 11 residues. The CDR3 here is CASSPDTEAFF. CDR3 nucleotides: TGTGCCAGCAGCCCAGACACTGAAGCTTTCTTT.

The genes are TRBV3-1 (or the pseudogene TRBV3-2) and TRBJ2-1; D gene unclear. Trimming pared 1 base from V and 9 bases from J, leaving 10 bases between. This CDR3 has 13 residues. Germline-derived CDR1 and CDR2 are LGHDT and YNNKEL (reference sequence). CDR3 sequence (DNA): TGTGCCAGCAGCCAAGTTTCATCGGGTGAGCAGTTCTTC. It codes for CASSQVSSGEQFF.

The CDR3 DNA reads as TGTGCCAGCAGCCTACAGGGAGAAGCTTTCTTT. This gives the protein CASSLQGEAFF. The chain carries TRBV3-1 (or the pseudogene TRBV3-2) and TRBJ1-1; possibly TRBD1 for D (6 bases). This CDR3 is built from 11 residues. Germline V CDR1 and CDR2: LGHDT, YNNKEL (reference sequence). V was shortened by 4 bases and J by 8 bases, with 8 bases between the two germline ends.

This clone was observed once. Here the CDR3 reads CASSLALGTAQETQYF. The CDR3 region has the DNA TGTGCCAGCAGCTTAGCGCTGGGTACAGCCCAAGAGACCCAGTACTTC. V is TRBV7-6 and J is TRBJ2-5; D is uncertain. CDR1 and CDR2 (germline): SGHVS, FNYEAQ. The ends were cut back, 0 bases at V and 1 base at J, with 12 bases in the middle. The CDR3 contains 16 residues.

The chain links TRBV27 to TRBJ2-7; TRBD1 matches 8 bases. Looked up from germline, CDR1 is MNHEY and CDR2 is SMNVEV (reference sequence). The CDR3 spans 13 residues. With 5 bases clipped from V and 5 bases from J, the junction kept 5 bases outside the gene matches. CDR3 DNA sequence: TGTGCCAGCAGTCTGACAGGGGTAAACGAGCAGTACTTC. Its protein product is CASSLTGVNEQYF.

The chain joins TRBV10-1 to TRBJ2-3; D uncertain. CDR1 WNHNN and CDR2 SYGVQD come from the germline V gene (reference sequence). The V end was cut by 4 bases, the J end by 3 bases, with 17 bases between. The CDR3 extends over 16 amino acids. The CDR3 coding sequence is TGCGCCAGCAGTGGACGAACCAACCTGAGGACAGATACGCAGTATTTT. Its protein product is CASSGRTNLRTDTQYF.

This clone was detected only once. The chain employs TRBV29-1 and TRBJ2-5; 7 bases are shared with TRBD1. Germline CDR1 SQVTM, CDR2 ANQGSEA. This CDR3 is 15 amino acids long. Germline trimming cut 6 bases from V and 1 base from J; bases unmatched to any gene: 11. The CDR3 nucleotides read TGCAGCGTGGCGATGACAGGGAGCGGCCAAGAGACCCAGTACTTC. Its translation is CSVAMTGSGQETQYF.

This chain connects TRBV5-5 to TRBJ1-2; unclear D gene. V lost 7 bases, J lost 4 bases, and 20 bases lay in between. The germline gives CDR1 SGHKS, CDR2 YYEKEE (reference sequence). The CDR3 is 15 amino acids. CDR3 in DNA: TGTGCCAGCTCAGAACTACCTCTTCGTTCCTATGGCTACACCTTC. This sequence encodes CASSELPLRSYGYTF. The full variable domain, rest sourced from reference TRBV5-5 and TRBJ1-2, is DAGVTQSPTHLIKTRGQQVTLRCSPISGHKSVSWYQQVLGQGPQFIFQYYEKEERGRGNFPDRFSARQFPNYSSELNVNALLLGDSALYLCASSELPLRSYGYTFGSGTRLTVV.

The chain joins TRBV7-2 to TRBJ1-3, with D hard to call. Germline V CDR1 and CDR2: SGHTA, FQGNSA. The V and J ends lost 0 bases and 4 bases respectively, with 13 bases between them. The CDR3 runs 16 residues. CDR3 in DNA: TGTGCCAGCAGCTTAGCTTTTAGGAGCCGGGGAAACACCATATATTTT. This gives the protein CASSLAFRSRGNTIYF.

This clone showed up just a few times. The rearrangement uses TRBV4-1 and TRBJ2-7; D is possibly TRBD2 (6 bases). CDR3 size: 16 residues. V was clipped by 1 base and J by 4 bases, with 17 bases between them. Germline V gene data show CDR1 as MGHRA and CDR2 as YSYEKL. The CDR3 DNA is TGCGCCAGCAGCCAAGGGGGCGGGGCGGGAAGGTACGAGCAGTACTTC. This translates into CASSQGGGAGRYEQYF.

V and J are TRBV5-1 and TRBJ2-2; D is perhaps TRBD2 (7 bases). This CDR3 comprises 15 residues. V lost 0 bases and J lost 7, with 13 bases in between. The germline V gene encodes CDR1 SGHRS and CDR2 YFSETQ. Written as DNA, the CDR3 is TGCGCCAGCAGCTTGGTCGGGGGGCAAAACGGGGAGCTGTTTTTT. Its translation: CASSLVGGQNGELFF.

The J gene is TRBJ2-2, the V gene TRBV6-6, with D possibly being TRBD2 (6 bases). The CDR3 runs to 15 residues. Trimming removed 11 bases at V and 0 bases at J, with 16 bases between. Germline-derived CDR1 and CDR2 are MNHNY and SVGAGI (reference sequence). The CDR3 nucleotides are TGTGCCGTAAGGGTCGGGAGCGCGAACACCGGGGAGCTGTTTTTT. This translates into CAVRVGSANTGELFF.

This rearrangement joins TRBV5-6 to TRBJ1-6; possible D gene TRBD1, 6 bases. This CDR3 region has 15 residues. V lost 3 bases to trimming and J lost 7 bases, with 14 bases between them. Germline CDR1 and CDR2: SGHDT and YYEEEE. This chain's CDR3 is CASSWGTTLNSPLHF. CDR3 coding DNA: TGTGCCAGCAGCTGGGGGACAACCCTAAATTCACCCCTCCACTTT.

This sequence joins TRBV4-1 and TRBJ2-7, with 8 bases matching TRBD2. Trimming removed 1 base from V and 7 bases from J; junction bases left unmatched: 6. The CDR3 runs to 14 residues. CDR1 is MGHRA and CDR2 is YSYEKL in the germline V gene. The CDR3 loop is CASSQGVGTREQYF. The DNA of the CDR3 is TGCGCCAGCAGCCAAGGGGTGGGGACTAGGGAGCAGTACTTC.

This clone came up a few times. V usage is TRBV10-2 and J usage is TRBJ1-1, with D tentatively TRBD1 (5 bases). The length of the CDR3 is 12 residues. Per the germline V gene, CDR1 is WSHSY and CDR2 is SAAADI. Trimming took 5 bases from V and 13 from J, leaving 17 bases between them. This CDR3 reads CASSTDRGVIFF. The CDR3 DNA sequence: TGCGCCAGCAGTACCGACCGGGGGGTTATTTTCTTT.

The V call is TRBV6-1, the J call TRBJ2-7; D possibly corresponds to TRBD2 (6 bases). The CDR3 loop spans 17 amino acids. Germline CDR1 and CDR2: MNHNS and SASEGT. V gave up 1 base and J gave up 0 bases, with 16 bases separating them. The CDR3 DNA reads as TGTGCCAGCAGTGAAGGTTGGGTTGGGGGGAGCTCCTACGAGCAGTACTTC. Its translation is CASSEGWVGGSSYEQYF.